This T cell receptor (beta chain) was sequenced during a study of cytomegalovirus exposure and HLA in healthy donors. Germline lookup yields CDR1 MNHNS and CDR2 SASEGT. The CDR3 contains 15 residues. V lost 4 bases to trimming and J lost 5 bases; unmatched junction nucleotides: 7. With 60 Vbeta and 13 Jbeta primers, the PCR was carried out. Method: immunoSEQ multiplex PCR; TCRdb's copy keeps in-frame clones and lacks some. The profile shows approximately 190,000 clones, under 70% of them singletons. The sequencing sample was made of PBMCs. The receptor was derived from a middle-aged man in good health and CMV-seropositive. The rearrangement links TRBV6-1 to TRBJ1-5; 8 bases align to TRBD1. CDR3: CASSAAPGGDQPQHF. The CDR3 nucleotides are TGTGCCAGCAGTGCAGCCCCAGGGGGCGATCAGCCCCAGCATTTT.